This passage covers 9 T cell receptor beta chains from one sample sequenced in a study of blood T cells in healthy people across ages. Together with a sample-barcoded 5' primer, a J-beta primer mix was included in a second PCR lasting roughly 6 to 12 cycles. TCRdb fed the 5' RACE reads into MiXCR, producing one record per CDR3 protein. The profile covers about 1.8 million distinct CDR3 sequences, with roughly 49% appearing a single time and over 2% taken by the ten largest. Input material: blood. The receptors originated from a woman aged 40 to 50 in good health.

The chain recombines TRBV7-9 with TRBJ2-5; TRBD2 is a possible D gene (6 bases). The CDR3 is 14 amino acids. The germline V gene encodes CDR1 SEHNR and CDR2 FQNEAQ (reference sequence). Deletions cut 3 bases from V and 5 bases from J, with 13 bases between. The CDR3 spells CASSFTSIGETQYF. As DNA, the CDR3 is TGTGCCAGCAGCTTTACTAGCATCGGGGAGACCCAGTACTTC.

This chain connects TRBV12-3 or TRBV12-4 to TRBJ2-1; 8 bases line up with TRBD1. This CDR3 region has 14 residues. V trimming: 4 bases; J trimming: 7 bases; junction bases outside the gene matches: 6. For the CDR3, the DNA is TGTGCCAGCAGTTCAGGGGGCGCTGAGAATGAGCAGTTCTTC. It encodes CASSSGGAENEQFF.

This clonotype was found a few times. This chain joins TRBV4-2 and TRBJ2-3; 10 bases are a match to TRBD2. CDR3 size: 16 residues. Losses at the gene ends were 2 bases for V and 4 bases for J; bases not matched to a gene: 6. Germline CDR1 is LGHNA and CDR2 is YNFKEQ. CDR3 sequence (DNA): TGTGCCAGCAGCCAAAGGAGCGGGGGGGCCTCAGATACGCAGTATTTT. It translates to CASSQRSGGASDTQYF.

This chain links TRBV6-5 with TRBJ2-3, with D maybe TRBD1 (5 bases). The CDR3 loop spans 16 amino acids. Trimming stripped 3 bases from V and 0 bases from J, with 13 bases between. The germline CDR1 and CDR2 sequences are MNHEY and SVGAGI. CDR3 protein: CASSYRGFPSTDTQYF. The CDR3 bases are TGTGCCAGCAGTTATAGGGGCTTCCCTAGCACAGATACGCAGTATTTT.

This rearrangement joins TRBV4-3 to TRBJ2-6; the D call may be TRBD1 or TRBD2 (5 bases each). This CDR3 spans 19 amino acids. The germline V gene encodes CDR1 LGHNA and CDR2 YSLEER. V was cut by 4 bases and J by 1 base, with 20 bases left in between. In nucleotides, the CDR3 is TGCGCCAGCAGCCCGGGGACGGAGATGATTATATCTGGGGCCAACGTCCTGACTTTC. This codes for CASSPGTEMIISGANVLTF.

This clonotype was detected a few times. The chain has TRBV28 and TRBJ2-6, with 7 nucleotides matching TRBD2. The germline V gene has CDR1 MDHEN and CDR2 SYDVKM. This CDR3 is built from 17 residues. Trimming removed 6 bases from V and 0 bases from J; junction bases left unmatched: 8. Here the CDR3 reads CASRGRVPLSGANVLTF. CDR3 in DNA: TGTGCCAGCAGGGGGAGGGTCCCTCTCTCTGGGGCCAACGTCCTGACTTTC.

The chain carries TRBV6-2 or TRBV6-3 and TRBJ2-7, with TRBD1 as a possible D gene (6 bases). V shed 5 bases and J shed 3 bases, with 17 bases lying between them. The germline gives CDR1 MNHEY, CDR2 SVGEGT. This CDR3 is built from 15 residues. CDR3 sequence: CASSQDTQGSYEQYF. The CDR3, as DNA: TGTGCCAGCAGTCAGGATACACAGGGTAGCTACGAGCAGTACTTC.

V is TRBV7-2 and J is TRBJ1-2; D may be TRBD1 (5 bases). This CDR3 comprises 14 residues. Germline V gene lookup returns CDR1 SGHTA and CDR2 FQGNSA. V was trimmed by 0 bases and J by 5 bases, leaving 10 bases between them. The CDR3 DNA follows: TGTGCCAGCAGCTTAGCAGGGGCTGAGTATGGCTACACCTTC. This encodes CASSLAGAEYGYTF.

This clonotype was recorded a few times. The rearrangement joins TRBV19 to TRBJ2-6; D is ambiguous. Trimming stripped 1 base from V and 1 base from J, with 2 bases between. Germline CDR1 and CDR2: LNHDA and SQIVND (reference sequence). CDR3 length equals 14 residues. For the CDR3, the DNA is TGTGCCAGTAGTATAGGTTCTGGGGCCAACGTCCTGACTTTC. Encoded protein: CASSIGSGANVLTF.